These 27 T cell receptor beta chains came from one sample sequenced in a study of tissue T cells after allogeneic stem cell transplantation. TCRdb's copy holds only in-frame clones and misses some; the assay was immunoSEQ multiplex PCR. Here the sample spans 42,000 or so clones, over 85% being singletons. Specimen: blood, collected before transplantation. Source of these receptors: a woman aged 35 to 75 who later had graft-versus-host disease after an allogeneic stem cell transplant.

The rearrangement uses TRBV7-3 and TRBJ1-1; 7 bases agree with TRBD1. Trimming cost V 5 bases and J 4 bases; bases outside gene matches: 10. Germline-derived CDR1 and CDR2 are SGHTA and FQGTGA. The CDR3 is 15 residues long. For the CDR3, the DNA is TGTGCCAGCAGCACCGACCCAGGGGGAGGCACTGAAGCTTTCTTT. This encodes CASSTDPGGGTEAFF. The full variable domain, its missing parts supplied by reference TRBV7-3 and TRBJ1-1, is GAGVSQTPSNKVTEKGKYVELRCDPISGHTALYWYRQSLGQGPEFLIYFQGTGAADDSGLPNDRFFAVRPEGSVSTLKIQRTERGDSAVYLCASSTDPGGGTEAFFGQGTRLTVV.

The CDR3 region has the DNA TGTGCCAGCAGCCAAGATAGGCGGGGGGGCCTTGGCTACACCTTC. The encoded protein is CASSQDRRGGLGYTF. The rearrangement joins TRBV3-1 (or the pseudogene TRBV3-2) to TRBJ1-2, with D possibly TRBD1 on 6 matching bases. From germline, CDR1 is LGHDT and CDR2 YNNKEL (reference sequence). The V end lost 0 bases, the J end lost 7 bases, and 15 bases lay between the germline ends. This CDR3 spans 15 amino acids.

This clone has more than one count but fewer than ten. V and J are TRBV3-1 (or the pseudogene TRBV3-2) and TRBJ1-6; weak D call: TRBD1 (6 bases). This CDR3 has 13 residues. Germline V gives CDR1 LGHDT, CDR2 YNNKEL (reference sequence). V lost 5 bases and J 17 bases, leaving 19 bases between the germline ends. The CDR3 bases are TGTGCCAGCAGCATACGTTCTGGGGGCGCGTTCCACTTT. As protein: CASSIRSGGAFHF.

The chain uses TRBV6-2 or TRBV6-3 and TRBJ1-5; 9 bases map to TRBD1. With 2 bases clipped from V and 6 bases from J, the junction kept 5 bases outside the gene matches. Germline V lookup: CDR1 MNHEY, CDR2 SVGEGT. This CDR3 spans 15 amino acids. The CDR3 protein is CASSYGTGRGQPQHF. The CDR3 DNA reads TGTGCCAGCAGTTACGGGACAGGGAGGGGTCAGCCCCAGCATTTT.

In DNA, the CDR3 is TGTGCCAGCAGCCTCGATCAGCCCCAGCATTTT. Translated: CASSLDQPQHF. The V and J genes are TRBV12-3 or TRBV12-4 and TRBJ1-5; D gene unclear. CDR3 length: 11 residues. Trimming shortened V by 6 bases and J by 5 bases, and 5 bases separated the two germline ends.

The CDR3 nucleotides are TGTGCCAGCAGCGGCCGGACAGGGCACTCCTACGAGCAGTACTTC. This encodes CASSGRTGHSYEQYF. V gene TRBV11-1 combines with J gene TRBJ2-7, with TRBD1 matching 8 bases. The CDR3 is 15 residues long. Germline V lookup: CDR1 SGHAT, CDR2 FQDESV (reference sequence). With 5 bases clipped from V and 0 bases from J, the junction kept 6 bases outside the gene matches.

The chain couples TRBV10-1 to TRBJ2-1, with D perhaps matching TRBD2 (6 bases). CDR3 length: 15 amino acids. The V end lost 4 bases, the J end lost 5 bases, and 15 bases lay between the germline ends. CDR1 and CDR2 from the germline V gene are WNHNN and SYGVQD (reference sequence). This chain's CDR3 is CASSGGAGNHNEQFF. CDR3 DNA sequence: TGCGCCAGCAGTGGGGGAGCGGGTAACCACAATGAGCAGTTCTTC.

The rearrangement joins TRBV7-2 to TRBJ2-7; the match to TRBD1 covers 7 bases. J gave up 4 bases and V 5 bases, and 5 bases lay outside the gene matches. The germline CDR1 and CDR2 sequences are SGHTA and FQGNSA. The length of the CDR3 is 13 residues. The CDR3: CASSRDSPYEQYF. DNA for the CDR3: TGTGCCAGCAGCCGGGACAGCCCGTACGAGCAGTACTTC.

This chain uses TRBV4-1 with TRBJ1-2; 12 nucleotides match TRBD1. CDR3 length equals 17 residues. The J segment lost 7 bases and the V segment lost 1 base, leaving 10 bases of the junction unmatched. Germline CDR1 MGHRA, CDR2 YSYEKL. The CDR3 bases are TGCGCCAGCAGCCAAGTAGCTCCGGGACAGGGGGCTTTTGGCTACACCTTC. Its protein is CASSQVAPGQGAFGYTF.

The gene calls are TRBV21-1 and TRBJ1-4. TRBV21-1 is an annotated pseudogene. The CDR3 totals 9 residues. The CDR3 sequence is CATNLRLFF. The CDR3 coding sequence is TGTGCTACTAATCTCAGACTGTTTTTT.

This chain joins TRBV18 and TRBJ2-3, with TRBD2 matching over 9 bases. J was trimmed by 4 bases and V by 3 bases; bases with no gene match: 8. The CDR3 runs to 16 residues. Germline CDR1 is KGHSH and CDR2 is LQKENI. The CDR3 DNA is TGTGCCAGCTCACCTGTCGGCGGGGGGGTTTCAGATACGCAGTATTTT. Its protein is CASSPVGGGVSDTQYF.

The chain recombines TRBV29-1 with TRBJ1-1; no clear D. The germline gives CDR1 SQVTM, CDR2 ANQGSEA. The CDR3 is 12 amino acids. The V gene lost 4 bases and the J gene lost 0 bases, with 6 bases spanning the gap. The CDR3 DNA sequence: TGCAGCGTTGGCCAGGTGAACACTGAAGCTTTCTTT. Residues: CSVGQVNTEAFF.

This clone was seen once. The rearrangement joins TRBV6-5 to TRBJ2-2; TRBD2 aligns across 10 bases. The V gene end was trimmed by 4 bases and the J gene end by 15 bases; junction bases not matched to a gene: 14. The CDR3 has 15 amino acids. Germline V gives CDR1 MNHEY, CDR2 SVGAGI. The CDR3 sequence: CASSSRASGREGVFF. CDR3 nucleotide sequence: TGTGCCAGCAGTTCCCGGGCTAGCGGGAGAGAGGGGGTGTTTTTT.

V is TRBV27 and J is TRBJ2-2; 7 positions agree with TRBD1. The CDR3 is 15 residues long. Trimming removed 3 bases from V and 2 bases from J; junction bases left unmatched: 3. From germline, CDR1 is MNHEY and CDR2 SMNVEV (reference sequence). Here the CDR3 reads CASSFRQGNTGELFF. The CDR3 nucleotides are TGTGCCAGCAGTTTTCGACAGGGAAACACCGGGGAGCTGTTTTTT.

This chain joins TRBV10-1 and TRBJ1-6; D is possibly TRBD1 (5 bases). This CDR3 has 17 amino acids. Trimming took off 1 base at V and 0 bases at J, with 10 bases between the two ends. Per germline, CDR1 WNHNN and CDR2 SYGVQD (reference sequence). The chain's CDR3 is CASSEYWGSSYNSPLHF. CDR3 in DNA: TGCGCCAGCAGTGAGTATTGGGGGAGCTCCTATAATTCACCCCTCCACTTT.

For the CDR3, the DNA is TGCGCCAGCAGCTTTGAAACCGGGACAGGGGGCGAAGCTTTCTTT. Its protein is CASSFETGTGGEAFF. The chain is built from TRBV5-1 and TRBJ1-1; TRBD1 matches 12 bases. Unmatched junction bases numbered 7, after V lost 2 bases and J lost 8 bases. CDR3 length: 15 residues. Germline V lookup: CDR1 SGHRS, CDR2 YFSETQ.

This clone was found once. The chain is built from TRBV20-1 and TRBJ2-5; 10 nucleotides align to TRBD2. CDR3 length: 14 amino acids. Germline-derived CDR1 and CDR2 are DFQATT and SNEGSKA (reference sequence). The V gene end was trimmed by 3 bases and the J gene end by 2 bases; junction bases not matched to a gene: 3. The CDR3 DNA is TGCAGTGCTAGTCCAGCGGGAGGGCAAGAGACCCAGTACTTC. Its translation is CSASPAGGQETQYF.

This chain connects TRBV7-8 to TRBJ1-5, with a weak D call TRBD1 (5 bases). CDR1 and CDR2 from the germline V gene are SGHVS and FQNEAQ. V gave up 1 base and J gave up 4 bases, with 14 bases separating them. The CDR3 runs 16 residues. CDR3 DNA sequence: TGTGCCAGCAGCTTAGGTTCCAGGGTTGAGAATCAGCCCCAGCATTTT. It yields the protein CASSLGSRVENQPQHF.

V is TRBV28 and J is TRBJ1-4, with unresolved D. The ends were cut back, 5 bases at V and 7 bases at J, with 8 bases in the middle. Per germline, CDR1 MDHEN and CDR2 SYDVKM. CDR3 length equals 12 residues. CDR3 sequence reads: CASSLSSEKLFF. The DNA of the CDR3 is TGTGCCAGCAGTCTGTCCAGTGAAAAACTGTTTTTT.

This clone was detected once. The chain is built from TRBV2 and TRBJ1-6; TRBD1 aligns across 7 bases. The germline V gene encodes CDR1 SNHLY and CDR2 FYNNEI. After removal of 7 bases from V and 10 bases from J, the junction contained 7 bases not matched to a gene. The CDR3 length is 13 residues. CDR3 residues: CASKATGQSPLHF. In DNA, the CDR3 is TGTGCCAGCAAGGCGACAGGGCAGTCACCCCTCCACTTT.

The chain uses TRBV11-2 and TRBJ2-5; the match to TRBD2 covers 14 bases. The germline V gene encodes CDR1 SGHAT and CDR2 FQNNGV. With V trimmed by 1 base and J by 4 bases, 2 bases remained unmatched. CDR3 size: 16 residues. For the CDR3, the DNA is TGTGCCAGCAGCTTAGGACTAGCGGGAGGGGCAGAGACCCAGTACTTC. This codes for CASSLGLAGGAETQYF.

This chain connects TRBV5-1 to TRBJ2-1; D perhaps matches TRBD1 (5 bases). Trimming took off 3 bases at V and 8 bases at J, with 18 bases between the two ends. The germline gives CDR1 SGHRS, CDR2 YFSETQ. There are 15 residues in the CDR3. CDR3 DNA sequence: TGCGCCAGCAGCTCGACAGTAGGAACCGGAGATGAGCAGTTCTTC. Translating gives CASSSTVGTGDEQFF.

The chain has TRBV30 and TRBJ2-2; D is perhaps TRBD2 (6 bases). The CDR3 has 14 residues. Germline CDR1 is GTSNPN and CDR2 is SVGIG (reference sequence). The CDR3 DNA reads TGTACGCTAGATCGGGGGTTGGACACCGGGGAGCTGTTTTTT. Its protein product is CTLDRGLDTGELFF. Supplemented by reference TRBV30 and TRBJ2-2, the full variable domain reads SQTIHQWPATLVQPVGSPLSLECTVEGTSNPNLYWYRQAAGRGLQLLFYSVGIGQISSEVPQNLSASRPQDRQFILSSKKLLLSDSGFYLCTLDRGLDTGELFFGEGSRLTVL.

The genes are TRBV9 and TRBJ2-1; tentative D call: TRBD2 (6 bases). Trimming took 3 bases from V and 7 from J, leaving 8 bases between them. The CDR3 is 12 amino acids. The germline V gene has CDR1 SGDLS and CDR2 YYNGEE. CDR3 sequence (DNA): TGTGCCAGCAGCGCCGGACTAAATGAGCAGTTCTTC. It yields the protein CASSAGLNEQFF.

The V and J genes are TRBV19 and TRBJ1-3; D unresolved. V lost 5 bases to trimming and J lost 0 bases, with 11 bases between them. Germline CDR1 and CDR2: LNHDA and SQIVND (reference sequence). The CDR3 length is 15 residues. This CDR3 is CASSLGRGSGNTIYF. DNA of the CDR3: TGTGCCAGTAGTCTAGGACGGGGCTCTGGAAACACCATATATTTT.

This rearrangement joins TRBV19 to TRBJ2-7; 8 positions match TRBD1. The CDR3 spans 15 residues. The ends lost 9 bases at V and 3 bases at J; junction bases unmatched: 13. The germline V gene has CDR1 LNHDA and CDR2 SQIVND (reference sequence). In nucleotides, the CDR3 is TGTGCCAGCCCCTTTTTTGGGACAGGAAGCTACGAGCAGTACTTC. The encoded protein is CASPFFGTGSYEQYF.

This chain uses TRBV19 with TRBJ2-5; TRBD2 agrees at 9 bases. The CDR3 extends over 16 amino acids. The germline CDR1 and CDR2 sequences are LNHDA and SQIVND (reference sequence). Trimming took 2 bases from V and 5 from J; bases not matched to a gene: 9. The chain's CDR3 is CASSIISGSRGETQYF. In DNA, the CDR3 is TGTGCCAGTAGTATAATTAGCGGGAGCCGGGGGGAGACCCAGTACTTC. Combining the CDR3 with reference TRBV19 and TRBJ2-5 gives the whole variable domain DGGITQSPKYLFRKEGQNVTLSCEQNLNHDAMYWYRQDPGQGLRLIYYSQIVNDFQKGDIAEGYSVSREKKESFPLTVTSAQKNPTAFYLCASSIISGSRGETQYFGPGTRLLVL.